The clone carrying this TCR beta chain came up once. Germline trimming cut 0 bases from V and 0 bases from J; bases unmatched to any gene: 5. There are 16 residues in the CDR3. Germline assignment: CDR1 LGHNA and CDR2 YNFKEQ. Clones were read by immunoSEQ multiplex PCR, and TCRdb kept only the in-frame ones, dropping some. Of about 400,000 clones in the sample, over 90% were seen once. The data originate from a study of shared T cell receptors in the human thymus. This sequence joins TRBV4-2 and TRBJ2-7; 7 bases match TRBD2. The TCR was taken from a human donor. The sample taken for sequencing was thymocytes. This CDR3 reads CASSQEVAGLSYEQYF. CDR3 nucleotide sequence: TGTGCCAGCAGCCAAGAGGTAGCGGGCCTCTCCTACGAGCAGTACTTC.